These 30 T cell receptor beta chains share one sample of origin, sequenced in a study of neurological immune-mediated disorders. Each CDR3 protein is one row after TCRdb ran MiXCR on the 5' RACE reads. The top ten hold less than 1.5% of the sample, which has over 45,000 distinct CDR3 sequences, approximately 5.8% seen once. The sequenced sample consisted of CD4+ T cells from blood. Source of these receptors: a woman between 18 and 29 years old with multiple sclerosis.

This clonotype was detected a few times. This CDR3 is CASSPWDGTDTQYF. The DNA for the CDR3 is TGTGCCAGCAGTCCTTGGGACGGCACAGATACGCAGTATTTT. The V and J genes are TRBV27 and TRBJ2-3; D assignment may be TRBD1 or TRBD2 (5 bases each). Per the germline V gene, CDR1 is MNHEY and CDR2 is SMNVEV (reference sequence). V lost 5 bases and J lost 1, with 10 bases in between. This CDR3 has 14 amino acids.

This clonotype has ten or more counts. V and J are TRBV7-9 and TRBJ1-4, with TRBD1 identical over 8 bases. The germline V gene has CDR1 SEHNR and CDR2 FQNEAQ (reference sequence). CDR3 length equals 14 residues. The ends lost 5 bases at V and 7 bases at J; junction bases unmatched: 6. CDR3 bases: TGTGCCAGCAGCCAGCAGGGGGCCGGTGAAAAACTGTTTTTT. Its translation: CASSQQGAGEKLFF.

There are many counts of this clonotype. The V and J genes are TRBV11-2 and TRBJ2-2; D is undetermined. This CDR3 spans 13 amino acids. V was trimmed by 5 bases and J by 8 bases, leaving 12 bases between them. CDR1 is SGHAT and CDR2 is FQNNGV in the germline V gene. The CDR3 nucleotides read TGTGCCAGCAGCCGTTCCCGGTATGGGGAGCTGTTTTTT. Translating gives CASSRSRYGELFF.

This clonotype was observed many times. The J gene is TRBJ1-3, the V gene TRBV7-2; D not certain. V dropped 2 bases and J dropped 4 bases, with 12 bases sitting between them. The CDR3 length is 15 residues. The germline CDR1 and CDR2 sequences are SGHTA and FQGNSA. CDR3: CASSLNLITGNTIYF. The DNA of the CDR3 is TGTGCCAGCAGCTTAAATCTAATAACCGGAAACACCATATATTTT.

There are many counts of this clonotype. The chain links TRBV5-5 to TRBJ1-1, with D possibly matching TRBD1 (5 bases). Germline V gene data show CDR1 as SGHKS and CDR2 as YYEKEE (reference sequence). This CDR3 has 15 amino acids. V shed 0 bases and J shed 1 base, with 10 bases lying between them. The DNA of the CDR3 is TGTGCCAGCAGCTTGGTTCAGGGAAAGAACACTGAAGCTTTCTTT. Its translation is CASSLVQGKNTEAFF.

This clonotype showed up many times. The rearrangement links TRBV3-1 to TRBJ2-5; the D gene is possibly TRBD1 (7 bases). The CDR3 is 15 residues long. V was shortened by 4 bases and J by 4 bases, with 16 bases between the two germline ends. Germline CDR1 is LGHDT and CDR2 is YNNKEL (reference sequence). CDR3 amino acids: CASSRWAGGGETQYF. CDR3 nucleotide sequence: TGTGCCAGCAGCCGTTGGGCAGGGGGAGGAGAGACCCAGTACTTC.

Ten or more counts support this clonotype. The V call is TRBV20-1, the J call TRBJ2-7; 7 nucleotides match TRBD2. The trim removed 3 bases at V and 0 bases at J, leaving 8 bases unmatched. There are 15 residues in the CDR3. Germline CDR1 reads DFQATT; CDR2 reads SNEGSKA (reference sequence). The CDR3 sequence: CSASLFGGSSYEQYF. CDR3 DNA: TGCAGTGCTAGCTTGTTCGGCGGGAGCTCCTACGAGCAGTACTTC.

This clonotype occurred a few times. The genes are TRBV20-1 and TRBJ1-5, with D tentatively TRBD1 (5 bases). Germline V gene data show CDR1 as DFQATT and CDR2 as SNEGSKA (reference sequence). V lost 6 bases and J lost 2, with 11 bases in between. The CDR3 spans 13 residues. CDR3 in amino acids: CSAGGVGNQPQHF. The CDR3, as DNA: TGCAGTGCCGGAGGGGTGGGCAATCAGCCCCAGCATTTT.

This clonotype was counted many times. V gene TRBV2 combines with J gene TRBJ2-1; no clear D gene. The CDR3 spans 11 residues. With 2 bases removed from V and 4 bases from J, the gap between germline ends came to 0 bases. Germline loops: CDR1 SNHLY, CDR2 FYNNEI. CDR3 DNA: TGTGCCAGCAGTGAATACAATGAGCAGTTCTTC. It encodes CASSEYNEQFF.

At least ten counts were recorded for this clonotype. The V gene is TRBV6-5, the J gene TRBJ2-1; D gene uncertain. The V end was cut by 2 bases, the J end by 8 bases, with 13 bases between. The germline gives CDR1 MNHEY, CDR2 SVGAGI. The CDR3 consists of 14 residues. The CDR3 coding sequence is TGTGCCAGCAGTTACGCGGCTGTCTTGGATGAGCAGTTCTTC. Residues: CASSYAAVLDEQFF.

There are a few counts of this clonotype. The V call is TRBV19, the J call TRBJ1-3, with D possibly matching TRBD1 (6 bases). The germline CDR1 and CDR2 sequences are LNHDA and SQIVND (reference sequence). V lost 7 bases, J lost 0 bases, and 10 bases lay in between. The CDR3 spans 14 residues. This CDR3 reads CASTRGSSGNTIYF. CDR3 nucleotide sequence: TGTGCCAGTACCAGGGGTTCCTCTGGAAACACCATATATTTT.

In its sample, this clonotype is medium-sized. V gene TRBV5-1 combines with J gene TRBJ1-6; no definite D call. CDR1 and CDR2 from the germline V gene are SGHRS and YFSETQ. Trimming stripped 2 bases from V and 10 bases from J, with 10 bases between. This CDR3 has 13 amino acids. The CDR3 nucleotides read TGCGCCAGCAGCTTAGGCCACGGATCACCCCTCCACTTT. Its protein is CASSLGHGSPLHF.

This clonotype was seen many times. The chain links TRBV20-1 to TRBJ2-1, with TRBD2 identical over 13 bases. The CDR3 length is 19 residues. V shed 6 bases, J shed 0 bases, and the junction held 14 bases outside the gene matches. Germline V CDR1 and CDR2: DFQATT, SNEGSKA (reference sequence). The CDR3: CSAPKSGLAGLSSYNEQFF. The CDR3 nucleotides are TGCAGTGCGCCGAAATCGGGACTAGCGGGGCTGAGCTCCTACAATGAGCAGTTCTTC.

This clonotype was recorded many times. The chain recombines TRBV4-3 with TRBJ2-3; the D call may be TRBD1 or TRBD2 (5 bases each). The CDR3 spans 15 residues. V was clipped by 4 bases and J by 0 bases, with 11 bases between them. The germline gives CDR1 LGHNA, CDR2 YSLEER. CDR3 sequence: CASSPLGASTDTQYF. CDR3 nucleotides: TGCGCCAGCAGCCCGCTCGGGGCTAGCACAGATACGCAGTATTTT.

The CDR3 here is CASSFFGGETQYF. The CDR3 bases are TGTGCCAGCAGTTTCTTCGGCGGGGAGACCCAGTACTTC. This chain joins TRBV12-3 or TRBV12-4 and TRBJ2-5, with a possible D match to TRBD2 (5 bases). The CDR3 is 13 residues long. Trimming left V 3 bases short and J 5 bases short, with 10 bases between.

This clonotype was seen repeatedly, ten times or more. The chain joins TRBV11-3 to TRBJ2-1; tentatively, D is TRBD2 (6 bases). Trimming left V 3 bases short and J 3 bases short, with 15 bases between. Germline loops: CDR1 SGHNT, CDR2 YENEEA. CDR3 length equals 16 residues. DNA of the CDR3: TGTGCCAGCAGCTTTTACGGGACTCCAGACTACAATGAGCAGTTCTTC. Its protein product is CASSFYGTPDYNEQFF.

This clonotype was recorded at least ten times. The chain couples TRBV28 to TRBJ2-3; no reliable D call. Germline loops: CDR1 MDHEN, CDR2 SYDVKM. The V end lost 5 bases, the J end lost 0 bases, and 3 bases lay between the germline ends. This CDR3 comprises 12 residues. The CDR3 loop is CASSGSTDTQYF. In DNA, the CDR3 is TGTGCCAGCAGTGGAAGCACAGATACGCAGTATTTT.

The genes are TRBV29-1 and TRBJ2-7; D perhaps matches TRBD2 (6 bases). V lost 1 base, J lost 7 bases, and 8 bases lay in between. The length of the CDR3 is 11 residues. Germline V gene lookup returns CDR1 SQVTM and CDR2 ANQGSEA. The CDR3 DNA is TGCAGCGTTGAAGCTCGGGGGGAGCAGTACGTC. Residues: CSVEARGEQYV.

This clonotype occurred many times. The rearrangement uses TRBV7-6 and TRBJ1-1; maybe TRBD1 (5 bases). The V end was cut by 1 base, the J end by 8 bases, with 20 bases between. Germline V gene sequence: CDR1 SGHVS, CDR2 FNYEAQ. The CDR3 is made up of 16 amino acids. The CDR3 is CASSLVGSGLSAEAFF. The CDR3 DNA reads TGTGCCAGCAGCTTAGTCGGGTCAGGGCTAAGTGCAGAAGCTTTCTTT.

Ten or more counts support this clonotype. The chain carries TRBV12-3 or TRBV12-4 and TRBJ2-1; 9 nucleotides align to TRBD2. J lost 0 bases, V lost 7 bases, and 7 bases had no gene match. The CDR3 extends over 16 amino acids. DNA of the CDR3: TGTGCCAGCACCTTTGGTAGCGGGGGCTCCTACAATGAGCAGTTCTTC. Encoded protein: CASTFGSGGSYNEQFF.

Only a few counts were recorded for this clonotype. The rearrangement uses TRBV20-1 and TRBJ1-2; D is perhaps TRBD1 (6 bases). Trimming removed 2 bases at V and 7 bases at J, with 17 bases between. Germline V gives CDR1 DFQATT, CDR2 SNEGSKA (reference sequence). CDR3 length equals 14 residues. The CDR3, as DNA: TGCAGTGCTAGACATGGGGGCAGGGTTAGTGGCTACACCTTC. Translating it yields CSARHGGRVSGYTF.

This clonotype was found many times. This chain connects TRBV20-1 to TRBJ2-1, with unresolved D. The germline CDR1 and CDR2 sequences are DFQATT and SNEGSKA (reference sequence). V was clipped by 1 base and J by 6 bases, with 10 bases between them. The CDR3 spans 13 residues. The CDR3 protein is CSARGEVVNEQFF. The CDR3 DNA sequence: TGCAGTGCTAGAGGTGAAGTCGTCAATGAGCAGTTCTTC.

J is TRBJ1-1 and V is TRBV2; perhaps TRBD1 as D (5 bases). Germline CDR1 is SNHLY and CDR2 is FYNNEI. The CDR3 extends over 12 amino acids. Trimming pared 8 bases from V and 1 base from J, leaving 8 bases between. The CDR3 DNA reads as TGTGCCAGCGTTGGACAGAACACTGAAGCTTTCTTT. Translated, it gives CASVGQNTEAFF.

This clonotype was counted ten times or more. The CDR3 DNA reads as TGTGCCAGCTCACCAAACAGGGATGATGAGCAGTTCTTC. This sequence encodes CASSPNRDDEQFF. The rearrangement links TRBV18 to TRBJ2-1; the D gene is possibly TRBD1 (6 bases). Germline CDR1 and CDR2: KGHSH and LQKENI. The ends were cut back, 2 bases at V and 8 bases at J, with 10 bases in the middle. The CDR3 runs to 13 residues.

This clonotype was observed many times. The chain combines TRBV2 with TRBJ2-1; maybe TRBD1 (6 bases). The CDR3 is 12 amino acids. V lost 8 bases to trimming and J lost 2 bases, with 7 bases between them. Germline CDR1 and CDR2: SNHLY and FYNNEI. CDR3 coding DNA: TGTGCCAGCGGGGGCACCTACAATGAGCAGTTCTTC. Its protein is CASGGTYNEQFF.

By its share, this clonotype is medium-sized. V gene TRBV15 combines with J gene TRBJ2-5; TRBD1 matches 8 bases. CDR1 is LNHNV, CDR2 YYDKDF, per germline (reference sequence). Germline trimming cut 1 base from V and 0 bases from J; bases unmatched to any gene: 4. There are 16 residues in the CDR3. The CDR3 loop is CATSRGVQGDQETQYF. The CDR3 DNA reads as TGTGCCACCAGCAGAGGTGTACAGGGGGACCAAGAGACCCAGTACTTC.

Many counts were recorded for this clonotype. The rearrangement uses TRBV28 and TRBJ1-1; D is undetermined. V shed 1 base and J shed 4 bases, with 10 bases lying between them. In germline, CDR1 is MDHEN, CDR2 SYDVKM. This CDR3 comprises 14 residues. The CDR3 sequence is CASSLLARTTEAFF. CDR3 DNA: TGTGCCAGCAGTTTATTAGCCAGGACCACTGAAGCTTTCTTT.

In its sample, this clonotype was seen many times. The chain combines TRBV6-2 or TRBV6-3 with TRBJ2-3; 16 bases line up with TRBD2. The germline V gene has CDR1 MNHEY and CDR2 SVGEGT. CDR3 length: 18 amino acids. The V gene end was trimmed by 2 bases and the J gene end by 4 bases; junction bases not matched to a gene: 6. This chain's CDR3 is CASSYMPGLAGGPDTQYF. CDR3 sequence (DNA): TGTGCCAGCAGTTACATGCCGGGACTAGCGGGAGGGCCAGATACGCAGTATTTT.

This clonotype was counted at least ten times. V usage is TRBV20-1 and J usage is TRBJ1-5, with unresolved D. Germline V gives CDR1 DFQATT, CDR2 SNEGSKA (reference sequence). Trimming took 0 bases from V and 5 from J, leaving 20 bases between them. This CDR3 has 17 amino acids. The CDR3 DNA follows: TGCAGTGCTAGAGAGCCCCGTCGGGCAGCCTTCGATCAGCCCCAGCATTTT. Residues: CSAREPRRAAFDQPQHF.

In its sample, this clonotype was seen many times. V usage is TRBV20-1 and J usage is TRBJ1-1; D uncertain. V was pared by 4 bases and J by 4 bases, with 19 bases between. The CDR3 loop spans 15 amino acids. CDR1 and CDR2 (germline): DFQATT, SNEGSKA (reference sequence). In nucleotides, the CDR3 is TGCAGTGCTAATTGGAGAGTGGGCTTGGGCACTGAAGCTTTCTTT. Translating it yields CSANWRVGLGTEAFF.